The 14 T cell receptor beta chains in this list originate from one sample, sequenced in a study of graft-versus-host responses after intestinal transplantation. The table came from immunoSEQ multiplex PCR; TCRdb's copy has only in-frame clones and leaves some out. The table has about 19,000 clones, about a third seen once. The specimen comprised alloreactive CD4+ T cells from a mixed lymphocyte reaction culture, sampled before transplantation. Documented subset: CFSE-low proliferating T cells sorted from approximately 6-day pre-transplant mixed lymphocyte reaction (GvH or HvG direction). The receptor source for this set is a human patient who was an organ donor for intestinal transplantation.

As concerns this clone: Germline is not matched at one junction end, which may reflect a read error. The rearrangement joins TRBV7-9 to TRBJ2-7; D remains ambiguous. Germline V gene data show CDR1 as SEHNR and CDR2 as FQNEAQ (reference sequence). The CDR3 is 12 amino acids. CDR3 protein: CASSPGWGPLRF. CDR3 nucleotides: TGTGCCAGCAGCCCAGGTTGGGGTCCTCTACGGTTC. Supplemented by reference TRBV7-9 and TRBJ2-7, the full variable domain reads DTGVSQNPRHKITKRGQNVTFRCDPISEHNRLYWYRQTLGQGPEFLTYFQNEAQLEKSRLLSDRFSAERPKGSFSTLEIQRTEQGDSAMYLCASSPGWGPLRFGPGTRLTVT.

This clone was counted a few times. The chain combines TRBV11-3 with TRBJ2-2; D call uncertain. Germline CDR1 is SGHNT and CDR2 is YENEEA. V was trimmed by 3 bases and J by 6 bases, leaving 5 bases between them. This CDR3 contains 12 residues. The CDR3 sequence is CASSFGPGELFF. The CDR3 DNA is TGTGCCAGCAGCTTTGGCCCCGGGGAGCTGTTTTTT.

The chain has TRBV9 and TRBJ2-5; D possibly corresponds to TRBD2 (6 bases). CDR1 and CDR2 from the germline V gene are SGDLS and YYNGEE. This CDR3 has 14 residues. Trimming pared 2 bases from V and 5 bases from J, leaving 13 bases between. This CDR3 is CASSVSGRWETQYF. The CDR3 DNA sequence: TGTGCCAGCAGCGTCAGTGGGAGGTGGGAGACCCAGTACTTC.

This clone was counted only a few times. V usage is TRBV5-1 and J usage is TRBJ2-1; D gene unclear. Trimming removed 9 bases from V and 2 bases from J, with 9 bases in between. The CDR3 is 12 residues long. The germline V gene encodes CDR1 SGHRS and CDR2 YFSETQ. This chain's CDR3 is CATMGPYNEQFF. For the CDR3, the DNA is TGCGCCACGATGGGCCCCTACAATGAGCAGTTCTTC.

This chain joins TRBV5-1 and TRBJ1-1; 8 nucleotides line up with TRBD1. Germline values: CDR1 SGHRS, CDR2 YFSETQ. V lost 3 bases to trimming and J lost 2 bases; unmatched junction nucleotides: 6. The CDR3 sequence is 15 residues long. The CDR3 region is CASSSATGVNTEAFF. In nucleotides, the CDR3 is TGCGCCAGCAGCTCGGCGACAGGGGTAAACACTGAAGCTTTCTTT. The entire variable domain, with the rest obtained from reference TRBV5-1 and TRBJ1-1, is as follows: KAGVTQTPRYLIKTRGQQVTLSCSPISGHRSVSWYQQTPGQGLQFLFEYFSETQRNKGNFPGRFSGRQFSNSRSEMNVSTLELGDSALYLCASSSATGVNTEAFFGQGTRLTVV.

This clone was seen only a few times. The gene calls are TRBV6-5 and TRBJ1-1; 7 positions match TRBD1. Looked up from germline, CDR1 is MNHEY and CDR2 is SVGAGI. Trimming removed 7 bases from V and 7 bases from J; junction bases left unmatched: 3. The CDR3 contains 11 residues. In DNA, the CDR3 is TGTGCCAGCAACAGGGGTTTTGAAGCTTTCTTT. It codes for CASNRGFEAFF.

The chain is built from TRBV19 and TRBJ2-7; a possible D gene is TRBD1 (5 bases). Germline CDR1 reads LNHDA; CDR2 reads SQIVND (reference sequence). The CDR3 length is 14 residues. Trimming shortened V by 4 bases and J by 0 bases, and 10 bases separated the two germline ends. CDR3 loop: CASSNRQSSYEQYF. The CDR3, as DNA: TGTGCCAGTAGTAACAGACAGAGCTCCTACGAGCAGTACTTC.

Only a few counts were recorded for this clone. V gene TRBV7-3 combines with J gene TRBJ2-1; 8 bases are shared with TRBD2. This CDR3 region has 15 residues. V lost 6 bases, J lost 6 bases, and 10 bases stayed unmatched. Germline V gene sequence: CDR1 SGHTA, CDR2 FQGTGA. The CDR3 sequence: CASSPSGPSRNEQFF. Written as DNA, the CDR3 is TGTGCCAGCAGTCCTAGCGGGCCCTCCCGCAATGAGCAGTTCTTC.

The genes are TRBV6-7 and TRBJ2-7, with D possibly TRBD2 on 6 matching bases. TRBV6-7 is an ORF, and what it does is uncertain. The CDR3 extends over 15 amino acids. Trimming cost V 1 base and J 0 bases, with 10 bases left between them. CDR3 DNA: TGTGCCAGCAGTTACTTGGCTAGCGTCTCCTACGAGCAGTACTTC. This translates into CASSYLASVSYEQYF.

V usage is TRBV7-8 and J usage is TRBJ2-7; D uncertain. V lost 3 bases, J lost 2 bases, and 8 bases lay in between. The germline gives CDR1 SGHVS, CDR2 FQNEAQ. The CDR3 runs to 13 residues. CDR3 sequence: CASSFRTAYEQYF. The CDR3 nucleotides read TGTGCCAGCAGCTTTCGAACGGCCTACGAGCAGTACTTC.

This clone has only a few counts. V gene TRBV11-2 combines with J gene TRBJ2-1, with D possibly being TRBD1 (5 bases). The V gene's germline CDR1 is SGHAT and CDR2 FQNNGV. V lost 0 bases to trimming and J lost 1 base, with 13 bases between them. This CDR3 is 17 amino acids long. The CDR3 DNA follows: TGTGCCAGCAGCTTAGACAGGGTAGGGGCTTCCTACAATGAGCAGTTCTTC. Its protein product is CASSLDRVGASYNEQFF.

The chain carries TRBV19 and TRBJ2-2, with D tentatively TRBD1 (6 bases). V lost 1 base, J lost 5 bases, and 11 bases lay in between. The CDR3 is made up of 15 amino acids. Germline-derived CDR1 and CDR2 are LNHDA and SQIVND (reference sequence). The CDR3 spells CASSIVAGETGELFF. CDR3 nucleotides: TGTGCCAGTAGTATAGTGGCAGGGGAGACCGGGGAGCTGTTTTTT.

V is TRBV7-2 and J is TRBJ2-3, with a weak D call TRBD2 (6 bases). The V gene lost 1 base and the J gene lost 6 bases, with 11 bases spanning the gap. The CDR3 loop spans 14 amino acids. Germline V lookup: CDR1 SGHTA, CDR2 FQGNSA. The CDR3 DNA reads TGTGCCAGCAGCTTAGTAGCGGTCGAGGATACGCAGTATTTT. Its protein product is CASSLVAVEDTQYF.

The chain combines TRBV18 with TRBJ2-7; 11 bases map to TRBD2. The CDR3 consists of 15 residues. The germline V gene has CDR1 KGHSH and CDR2 LQKENI. V was clipped by 3 bases and J by 7 bases; unmatched bases: 8. The CDR3 sequence is CASSPSGLAAWEQYF. The CDR3 coding sequence is TGTGCCAGCTCACCTTCGGGACTAGCGGCTTGGGAGCAGTACTTC.